The next 12 T cell receptor beta chains were all read from a single sample in a study of metastatic and nonmetastatic thyroid tumors (dated by TCRdb to the early 2020s). Library creation used PCR. Sequenced using an Illumina HiSeq 4000. The public reads were run again by TCRdb, first through fastp at Q25 and then through MiXCR, and only productive beta chains were kept. In this sample the table shows about 12,000 clones, 27% of which occur a single time. The ten largest clones represent 15% to 20% of the sample. Before undergoing thyroid surgery, none of the patients had been given any kind of treatment. Sequenced sample: tumor tissue. Source of these receptors: a female donor with papillary thyroid cancer or a benign thyroid nodule (not recorded which). Some clones in this sample may be carry-over from other donors' samples.

This clone has a count of ten or more. The genes are TRBV2 and TRBJ2-3, with D possibly called TRBD1 or TRBD2 (5 bases each). There are 15 residues in the CDR3. In germline, CDR1 is SNHLY, CDR2 FYNNEI. The V end was cut by 6 bases, the J end by 0 bases, with 13 bases between. The CDR3 is CASRNPGRSTDTQYF. As DNA, the CDR3 is TGTGCCAGCAGGAATCCGGGACGGAGCACAGATACGCAGTATTTT.

There are many counts of this clone. The V and J genes are TRBV20-1 and TRBJ2-5, with TRBD2 as a possible D gene (6 bases). The CDR3 consists of 15 residues. From germline, CDR1 is DFQATT and CDR2 SNEGSKA (reference sequence). Between the trimmed V and J ends, which lost 6 bases and 5 bases, there was a span of 22 bases. As DNA, the CDR3 is TGCAGTGCCATAAACCAGGAGGGCCGGTGGGAGACCCAGTACTTC. Its protein is CSAINQEGRWETQYF.

Only a few counts were recorded for this clone. The rearrangement links TRBV28 to TRBJ2-7; D uncertain. V lost 3 bases, J lost 1 base, and 7 bases lay in between. This CDR3 spans 13 amino acids. In germline, CDR1 is MDHEN, CDR2 SYDVKM. This CDR3 is CASSLWDSYEQYF. The CDR3 DNA follows: TGTGCCAGCAGTTTGTGGGATTCCTACGAGCAGTACTTC.

This clone is judged medium-sized. One end of the junction is discordant with germline, which a read error may explain. The rearrangement uses TRBV7-9 and TRBJ2-1, with 9 bases fitting TRBD1. Germline V lookup: CDR1 SEHNR, CDR2 FQNEAQ (reference sequence). This CDR3 contains 12 residues. The CDR3 DNA is TGTGCCAGCACCGATAACAGGGGGCGAGGAATCTTC. Protein product: CASTDNRGRGIF.

This clone came up a few times. The rearrangement uses TRBV7-3 and TRBJ2-7; perhaps D is TRBD1 or TRBD2 (5 bases each). The V gene lost 3 bases and the J gene lost 6 bases, with 12 bases spanning the gap. The CDR3 sequence is 13 residues long. Germline V gene lookup returns CDR1 SGHTA and CDR2 FQGTGA. The CDR3 coding sequence is TGTGCCAGCAGCTTCGTATCCGGGACCGAGCAGTACTTC. Translating it yields CASSFVSGTEQYF.

The V and J genes are TRBV5-1 and TRBJ1-2; no firm D call. Trimming left V 0 bases short and J 8 bases short, with 17 bases between. In germline, CDR1 is SGHRS, CDR2 YFSETQ. CDR3 length equals 15 residues. In DNA form, the CDR3 reads TGCGCCAGCAGCTTGGCGTCCGGAGGTGCAGGAGGCTACACCTTC. This sequence encodes CASSLASGGAGGYTF.

The DNA of the CDR3 is TGTGCCAGCAGTTACCAGTTTTACGGCTACGAGCAGTACTTC. Protein: CASSYQFYGYEQYF. The J gene is TRBJ2-7, the V gene TRBV6-2 or TRBV6-3; D is uncertain. The CDR3 covers 14 residues. Germline V lookup: CDR1 MNHEY, CDR2 SVGEGT. Trimming cost V 2 bases and J 3 bases, with 11 bases left between them.

The rearrangement uses TRBV20-1 and TRBJ1-6, with unresolved D. The CDR3 consists of 15 residues. Per germline, CDR1 DFQATT and CDR2 SNEGSKA (reference sequence). Trimming stripped 0 bases from V and 8 bases from J, with 14 bases between. DNA of the CDR3: TGCAGTGCTAGAGATTCGAACACGGGCCATTCACCCCTCCACTTT. Translation: CSARDSNTGHSPLHF.

This clone was counted only a few times. The chain is built from TRBV20-1 and TRBJ1-2; unclear D gene. This CDR3 has 16 residues. Trimming left V 0 bases short and J 0 bases short, with 14 bases between. CDR1 and CDR2 from the germline V gene are DFQATT and SNEGSKA (reference sequence). CDR3 protein: CSARDGSSLANYGYTF. Here the CDR3 DNA reads TGCAGTGCTAGAGATGGTTCGTCCTTAGCTAACTATGGCTACACCTTC.

Ten or more counts support this clone. This chain connects TRBV4-1 to TRBJ2-2; TRBD1 is a possible D gene (6 bases). Looked up from germline, CDR1 is MGHRA and CDR2 is YSYEKL. CDR3 size: 16 residues. The ends were cut back, 1 base at V and 4 bases at J, with 13 bases in the middle. CDR3 sequence reads: CASSQALTGTTGELFF. CDR3 coding DNA: TGCGCCAGCAGCCAAGCGCTTACAGGGACCACCGGGGAGCTGTTTTTT.

This clone has a count of ten or more. This rearrangement joins TRBV15 to TRBJ2-2, with 9 bases identical to TRBD2. The V segment lost 9 bases and the J segment 4 bases; nucleotides outside the gene matches: 6. The germline CDR1 and CDR2 sequences are LNHNV and YYDKDF (reference sequence). This CDR3 comprises 14 residues. CDR3 protein: CATKRGAGTGELFF. For the CDR3, the DNA is TGTGCCACGAAGCGGGGGGCTGGCACCGGGGAGCTGTTTTTT.

The genes are TRBV5-6 and TRBJ2-7; 8 nucleotides match TRBD2. Germline loops: CDR1 SGHDT, CDR2 YYEEEE. The CDR3 runs 13 residues. J lost 2 bases, V lost 5 bases, and 3 bases had no gene match. As DNA, the CDR3 is TGTGCCAGCAGTTCGGGAGGGACCTACGAGCAGTACTTC. This encodes CASSSGGTYEQYF.